A selection of T cell receptor beta chains follows, all from one sample in a study of blood T cell repertoires in COVID-19. Using immunoSEQ multiplex PCR, the repertoire was profiled, and TCRdb retains in-frame clones only, with some absent. Among tens of thousands of clones, more than 65% were seen once, and the ten largest hold approximately 6.3%. Source material: peripheral blood. These receptors were collected from a man between 70 and 80 years old with COVID-19, enrolled during active disease. The CDR3 runs from the conserved cysteine through the conserved F or W. A D gene is named only where the DNA matches it firmly. Only some rows state a clone size, as once, few, many or a class for expanded clones.

size,J,D,V,CDR3,DNA
-,TRBJ1-5,-,TRBV6-2/TRBV6-3,CASSYVATNSNQPQHF,TGTGCCAGCAGTTACGTGGCAACTAATAGCAATCAGCCCCAGCATTTT
-,TRBJ2-1,-,TRBV19,CASSIRGFSYNEQFF,TGTGCCAGTAGTATTCGAGGGTTCTCCTACAATGAGCAGTTCTTC
-,TRBJ2-1,-,TRBV11-2,CASSQIRSTTNEQFF,TGTGCCAGCAGCCAAATCCGGTCGACTACGAATGAGCAGTTCTTC
-,TRBJ1-1,-,TRBV2,CARRTGSMNTEAFF,TGTGCCAGGAGGACGGGGAGTATGAACACTGAAGCTTTCTTT
-,TRBJ2-3,TRBD2,TRBV27,CASGRAGGPWDTQYF,TGTGCCAGCGGTCGTGCGGGGGGGCCATGGGATACGCAGTATTTT
-,TRBJ1-3,TRBD1,TRBV7-9,CASSLGDRAFGNTIYF,TGTGCCAGCAGCTTAGGGGACAGGGCGTTTGGAAACACCATATATTTT
-,TRBJ1-5,TRBD1,TRBV10-3,CAISDGQGDQPQHF,TGTGCCATCAGTGATGGACAGGGGGATCAGCCCCAGCATTTT
-,TRBJ1-4,TRBD1,TRBV7-9,CASSPPGTGNEKLFF,TGTGCCAGCAGCCCACCCGGGACAGGCAATGAAAAACTGTTTTTT
-,TRBJ1-3,-,TRBV9,CASSAQGPGNTIYF,TGTGCCAGCAGCGCTCAGGGCCCTGGAAACACCATATATTTT
-,TRBJ2-7,TRBD2,TRBV7-2,CASSPRTSGAYEQYF,TGTGCCAGCAGCCCGAGGACTAGCGGGGCATACGAGCAGTACTTC
-,TRBJ1-2,-,TRBV28,CASSRQAKNYGYTF,TGTGCCAGCAGCAGGCAGGCGAAGAACTATGGCTACACCTTC
once,TRBJ2-1,TRBD2,TRBV7-2,CASSPFGSGRNEQFF,TGTGCCAGCAGCCCATTCGGGAGCGGGAGAAATGAGCAGTTCTTC
-,TRBJ1-6,TRBD1,TRBV28,CASSLGGTGGSPLHF,TGTGCCAGCAGCCTTGGGGGTACAGGGGGCTCACCCCTCCACTTT
many,TRBJ1-2,-,TRBV4-2,CASSQGPPYGYTF,TGTGCCAGCAGCCAAGGGCCGCCTTATGGCTACACCTTC
-,TRBJ2-7,TRBD1,TRBV11-2,CASSSDRDHEQYF,TGTGCCAGCAGCTCCGACAGGGACCACGAGCAGTACTTC
many,TRBJ1-2,TRBD1,TRBV6-5,CASSYWRDSSYGYTF,TGTGCCAGCAGTTACTGGCGGGACAGCTCATATGGCTACACCTTC
-,TRBJ1-5,-,TRBV6-1,CASSEQGSSNQPQHF,TGTGCCAGCAGTGAACAGGGATCGAGCAATCAGCCCCAGCATTTT
-,TRBJ2-1,TRBD2,TRBV28,CASSLWASGSHEQFF,TGTGCCAGCAGTTTATGGGCTAGCGGGAGCCATGAGCAGTTCTTC
-,TRBJ1-2,TRBD1,TRBV10-2,CASSPTGDGYTF,TGCGCCAGCAGCCCGACAGGGGATGGCTACACCTTC
-,TRBJ2-1,TRBD1,TRBV7-9,CASSLARNRDRATYNEQFF,TGTGCCAGCAGCTTAGCCCGTAACCGGGACAGGGCTACCTACAATGAGCAGTTCTTC
-,TRBJ2-1,-,TRBV21-1,CASSGRTVKAEAGGYNEQFF,TGTGCCAGCAGCGGTCGGACAGTCAAAGCGGAAGCGGGAGGGTACAATGAGCAGTTCTTC
-,TRBJ2-5,-,TRBV5-4,CASSLVVSGVETQYF,TGTGCCAGCAGCTTGGTGGTCTCAGGGGTGGAGACCCAGTACTTC
few,TRBJ1-1,TRBD1,TRBV6-2/TRBV6-3,CASSDRGPTEAFF,TGTGCCAGCAGTGACAGGGGGCCCACTGAAGCTTTCTTT
-,TRBJ2-5,-,TRBV4-1,CASSQDYRDGETQYF,TGCGCCAGCAGCCAAGATTACAGGGATGGAGAGACCCAGTACTTC
once,TRBJ1-1,-,TRBV19,CASKRNTEAFF,TGTGCCAGTAAGAGGAACACTGAAGCTTTCTTT
-,TRBJ1-2,TRBD1,TRBV7-9,CASRSTGAALYGYTF,TGTGCCAGCAGATCAACAGGGGCCGCACTCTATGGCTACACCTTC
-,TRBJ2-4,TRBD1,TRBV9,CASSVVGQGGDRVLVRAKNIQYF,TGTGCCAGCAGCGTAGTAGGGCAGGGGGGGGACAGGGTATTGGTGAGGGCCAAAAACATTCAGTACTTC